What follows are 3 T cell receptor beta chains derived from one specimen sequenced in a study of cytomegalovirus exposure and HLA in healthy donors. Primers for the PCR totalled 60 Vbeta and 13 Jbeta. Generated by immunoSEQ multiplex PCR, the TCRdb table keeps only in-frame clones and is missing some. Of 100,000 or so clones in the sample, 74% are singletons; the top ten hold about 2%. The sample was PBMCs. These TCRs come from a human donor in good health.

The chain couples TRBV6-5 to TRBJ2-7; TRBD1 agrees at 9 bases. Germline V lookup: CDR1 MNHEY, CDR2 SVGAGI. The CDR3 is 15 amino acids. The V gene end was trimmed by 6 bases and the J gene end by 4 bases; junction bases not matched to a gene: 10. The CDR3 loop reads CASSPTGTGLYEQYF. The CDR3 region has the DNA TGTGCCAGCAGCCCTACCGGGACAGGGCTTTACGAGCAGTACTTC.

V is TRBV5-1 and J is TRBJ2-1; TRBD2 matches at 9 bases. This CDR3 has 19 amino acids. Germline values: CDR1 SGHRS, CDR2 YFSETQ. With V trimmed by 0 bases and J by 2 bases, 12 bases remained unmatched. CDR3 sequence (DNA): TGCGCCAGCAGCTTGGCCCCTCCGGGACTAGCCGCAACCTACAATGAGCAGTTCTTC. Protein product: CASSLAPPGLAATYNEQFF.

The gene calls are TRBV27 and TRBJ2-3; D gene uncertain. Between the trimmed V and J ends, which lost 8 bases and 0 bases, there was a span of 9 bases. The CDR3 totals 13 residues. Per germline, CDR1 MNHEY and CDR2 SMNVEV (reference sequence). The CDR3 DNA reads TGTGCCAGCGGCCTGTATAGCACAGATACGCAGTATTTT. Its protein product is CASGLYSTDTQYF.